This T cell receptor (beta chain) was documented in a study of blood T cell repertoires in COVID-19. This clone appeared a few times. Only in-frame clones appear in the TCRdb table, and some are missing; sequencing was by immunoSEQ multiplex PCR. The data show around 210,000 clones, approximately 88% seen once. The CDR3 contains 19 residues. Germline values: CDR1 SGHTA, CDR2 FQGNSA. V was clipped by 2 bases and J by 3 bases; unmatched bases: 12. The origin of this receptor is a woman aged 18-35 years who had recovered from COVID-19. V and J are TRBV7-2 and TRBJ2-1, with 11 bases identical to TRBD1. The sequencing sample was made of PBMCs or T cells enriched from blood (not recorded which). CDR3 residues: CASSLTGQGAIVSYNEQFF. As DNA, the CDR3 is TGTGCCAGCAGCTTAACAGGACAGGGGGCTATCGTAAGCTACAATGAGCAGTTCTTC.